One T cell receptor beta chain is described in this entry. Sequence at one end of the junction differs from germline and may be a read error. This sample also contains other DNA sequences that code for the same CDR3. The data derive from a study of cytomegalovirus exposure and HLA in healthy donors. A multiplex PCR was run with 60 Vbeta primers and 13 Jbeta primers. Produced via immunoSEQ multiplex PCR; TCRdb's table is partial and in-frame only. The repertoire shows more than 70,000 clones; the top ten hold over 1.2%. There are 13 residues in the CDR3. Germline-derived CDR1 and CDR2 are MDHEN and SYDVKM.

The genes are TRBV28 and TRBJ1-2; 7 nucleotides line up with TRBD1. What was sequenced was PBMCs. This TCR was recovered from a woman in her sixties in good health and CMV-seronegative. DNA of the CDR3: TGTGCCAGCATATCGGGACAGAACTATGGTTACACCTTC. Encoded protein: CASISGQNYGYTF.